These 8 T cell receptor beta chains came from one sample sequenced in a study of T cells in localized non-small cell lung cancer. Profiling relied on immunoSEQ multiplex PCR, and the TCRdb table lists in-frame clones only, not all of them. Among about 40,000 clones listed, about 88% were seen once. The material sequenced was peripheral blood, taken before any cancer treatment. These receptor sequences come from a man aged 18-55 years with stage I lung adenocarcinoma.

This chain joins TRBV10-3 and TRBJ1-1; 9 positions agree with TRBD1. This CDR3 region has 15 residues. V shed 0 bases, J shed 4 bases, and the junction held 3 bases outside the gene matches. Germline V gene data show CDR1 as ENHRY and CDR2 as SYGVKD. DNA of the CDR3: TGTGCCATCAGTGAGTCGCTACAGGGGGCCACTGAAGCTTTCTTT. This gives the protein CAISESLQGATEAFF.

The chain is built from TRBV9 and TRBJ2-1, with TRBD1 as a possible D gene (6 bases). The V end lost 0 bases, the J end lost 7 bases, and 8 bases lay between the germline ends. This CDR3 is built from 13 residues. Germline V CDR1 and CDR2: SGDLS, YYNGEE. In nucleotides, the CDR3 is TGTGCCAGCAGCGTAGGAGGACAGAATGAGCAGTTCTTC. Translated: CASSVGGQNEQFF.

The chain links TRBV5-6 to TRBJ1-1, with D possibly matching TRBD1 (6 bases). The V gene lost 2 bases and the J gene lost 8 bases, with 10 bases spanning the gap. The CDR3 consists of 12 residues. Germline values: CDR1 SGHDT, CDR2 YYEEEE. DNA for the CDR3: TGTGCCAGCAGCTTCGCACAGGGAGAAGCTTTCTTT. It yields the protein CASSFAQGEAFF.

The chain employs TRBV7-2 and TRBJ1-6, with a weak D call TRBD1 (6 bases). The CDR3 covers 14 residues. Germline V gene lookup returns CDR1 SGHTA and CDR2 FQGNSA. The V and J ends lost 4 bases and 10 bases respectively, with 14 bases between them. The CDR3 loop reads CASSSLWGGSPLHF. CDR3 in DNA: TGTGCCAGCAGCTCCCTGTGGGGGGGCTCACCCCTCCACTTT. The full variable domain, completed using reference TRBV7-2 and TRBJ1-6, is GAGVSQSPSNKVTEKGKDVELRCDPISGHTALYWYRQSLGQGLEFLIYFQGNSAPDKSGLPSDRFSAERTGGSVSTLTIQRTQQEDSAVYLCASSSLWGGSPLHFGNGTRLTVT.

The genes are TRBV6-1 and TRBJ1-5, with 8 bases matching TRBD1. Germline V gene lookup returns CDR1 MNHNS and CDR2 SASEGT. This CDR3 is 15 amino acids long. V was clipped by 7 bases and J by 5 bases; unmatched bases: 10. The chain's CDR3 is CASNAAGGRDQPQHF. For the CDR3, the DNA is TGTGCCAGCAACGCGGCAGGGGGCCGGGATCAGCCCCAGCATTTT.

This chain links TRBV5-1 with TRBJ2-2; the match to TRBD1 covers 11 bases. The length of the CDR3 is 15 residues. The J segment lost 7 bases and the V segment lost 4 bases, leaving 6 bases of the junction unmatched. The germline V gene encodes CDR1 SGHRS and CDR2 YFSETQ. The CDR3 DNA reads as TGCGCCAGCAGCGGCGGACAGGGGGCGATCGGGGAGCTGTTTTTT. Protein: CASSGGQGAIGELFF. The full variable domain, in which reference TRBV5-1 and TRBJ2-2 provide the parts outside the CDR3, is KAGVTQTPRYLIKTRGQQVTLSCSPISGHRSVSWYQQTPGQGLQFLFEYFSETQRNKGNFPGRFSGRQFSNSRSEMNVSTLELGDSALYLCASSGGQGAIGELFFGEGSRLTVL.

V usage is TRBV11-1 and J usage is TRBJ1-1, with D tentatively TRBD1 (5 bases). Trimming stripped 2 bases from V and 0 bases from J, with 7 bases between. The CDR3 is 14 amino acids. Germline assignment: CDR1 SGHAT and CDR2 FQDESV (reference sequence). CDR3 sequence: CASSLLGVNTEAFF. The CDR3 bases are TGTGCCAGCAGCTTATTAGGGGTGAACACTGAAGCTTTCTTT.

This clone was seen a single time. The chain has TRBV5-6 and TRBJ2-3; either TRBD1 or TRBD2 may supply D (5 bases each). The length of the CDR3 is 14 residues. Germline V gives CDR1 SGHDT, CDR2 YYEEEE. Trimming removed 0 bases from V and 6 bases from J, with 11 bases in between. CDR3 sequence (DNA): TGTGCCAGCAGCTTGGGGGGGTATGCCGATACGCAGTATTTT. Translated, it gives CASSLGGYADTQYF.